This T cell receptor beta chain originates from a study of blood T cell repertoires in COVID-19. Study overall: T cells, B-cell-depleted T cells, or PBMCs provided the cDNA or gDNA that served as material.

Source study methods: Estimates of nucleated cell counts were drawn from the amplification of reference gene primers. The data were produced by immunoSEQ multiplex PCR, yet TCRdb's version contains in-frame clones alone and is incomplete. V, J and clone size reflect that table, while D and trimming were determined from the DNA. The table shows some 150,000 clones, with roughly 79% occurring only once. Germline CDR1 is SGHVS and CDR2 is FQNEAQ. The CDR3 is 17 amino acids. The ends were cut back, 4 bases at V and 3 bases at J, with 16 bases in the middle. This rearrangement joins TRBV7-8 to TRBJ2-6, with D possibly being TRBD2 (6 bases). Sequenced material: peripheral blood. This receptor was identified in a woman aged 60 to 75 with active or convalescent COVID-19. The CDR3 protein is CASSSGTVGGGANVLTF. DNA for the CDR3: TGTGCCAGCAGCTCCGGGACTGTCGGTGGTGGGGCCAACGTCCTGACTTTC.